The 26 T cell receptor beta chains below were found in one sample sequenced in a study of cytomegalovirus exposure and HLA in healthy donors. Amplification used 60 Vbeta primers and 13 Jbeta primers. Repertoires were generated with immunoSEQ multiplex PCR, while TCRdb's copy carries only in-frame clones and drops some. The table lists over 80,000 clones, around 73% of them singletons, with over 3% in the top ten. The sample comprised PBMCs. These TCRs come from a man aged 40-50 years in good health and CMV-seronegative.

This clone was recorded only once. The chain couples TRBV2 to TRBJ2-3, with TRBD1 identical over 7 bases. Trimming cost V 0 bases and J 2 bases; bases outside gene matches: 5. Germline V gene lookup returns CDR1 SNHLY and CDR2 FYNNEI. This CDR3 is 16 amino acids long. This chain's CDR3 is CASSEAWDSSTDTQYF. CDR3 coding DNA: TGTGCCAGCAGTGAAGCCTGGGACAGCTCCACAGATACGCAGTATTTT.

The chain couples TRBV7-9 to TRBJ1-4, with 8 bases aligning to TRBD1. In germline, CDR1 is SEHNR, CDR2 FQNEAQ (reference sequence). Trimming cost V 1 base and J 5 bases; bases outside gene matches: 6. There are 16 residues in the CDR3. For the CDR3, the DNA is TGTGCCAGCAGCTTAGTGGGCAGGGGGCTGAATGAAAAACTGTTTTTT. Translated, it gives CASSLVGRGLNEKLFF.

The CDR3 loop is CASSEETGGTYEQYF. The CDR3 region has the DNA TGTGCCAGCAGTGAAGAGACAGGGGGGACGTACGAGCAGTACTTC. The V gene is TRBV6-1, the J gene TRBJ2-7; TRBD1 matches 9 bases. The CDR3 has 15 residues. CDR1 and CDR2 from the germline V gene are MNHNS and SASEGT. The J segment lost 4 bases and the V segment lost 1 base, leaving 5 bases of the junction unmatched.

The chain couples TRBV14 to TRBJ1-2, with 12 bases lining up with TRBD1. This CDR3 comprises 15 residues. CDR1 SGHDN and CDR2 FVKESK come from the germline V gene. V gave up 3 bases and J gave up 8 bases; unmatched junction bases: 7. In DNA, the CDR3 is TGTGCCAGCAGCCACGCGGGACAGGGGGCGTGGGGCTACACCTTC. Translation: CASSHAGQGAWGYTF.

This clone was seen a handful of times. The V call is TRBV12-5, the J call TRBJ1-2; D unclear. The CDR3 is 10 residues long. V dropped 7 bases and J dropped 8 bases, with 8 bases sitting between them. Germline V CDR1 and CDR2: LGHNT, FRNRAP. CDR3 DNA sequence: TGTGCTAGTGCCCTCGGGGGCTACACCTTC. Amino acid sequence: CASALGGYTF.

The chain couples TRBV28 to TRBJ2-3; tentative D call: TRBD2 (5 bases). CDR1 is MDHEN and CDR2 is SYDVKM in the germline V gene. Trimming shortened V by 8 bases and J by 3 bases, and 15 bases separated the two germline ends. The length of the CDR3 is 14 residues. CDR3 nucleotides: TGTGCCAGCGGGCAGCGGTCGTTAACAGATACGCAGTATTTT. It encodes CASGQRSLTDTQYF.

This chain links TRBV5-1 with TRBJ2-5, with TRBD2 matching over 14 bases. The ends lost 4 bases at V and 4 bases at J; junction bases unmatched: 9. The CDR3 contains 17 residues. Looked up from germline, CDR1 is SGHRS and CDR2 is YFSETQ. CDR3 protein: CASSPGLAGGWGETQYF. DNA of the CDR3: TGCGCCAGCAGCCCTGGACTAGCGGGGGGTTGGGGAGAGACCCAGTACTTC. The variable domain in full, completed from reference TRBV5-1 and TRBJ2-5, reads KAGVTQTPRYLIKTRGQQVTLSCSPISGHRSVSWYQQTPGQGLQFLFEYFSETQRNKGNFPGRFSGRQFSNSRSEMNVSTLELGDSALYLCASSPGLAGGWGETQYFGPGTRLLVL.

The rearrangement uses TRBV5-4 and TRBJ1-2, with 7 bases that match TRBD1. The CDR3 has 14 residues. Germline trimming cut 3 bases from V and 4 bases from J; bases unmatched to any gene: 6. Germline CDR1 is SGHNT and CDR2 is YYREEE (reference sequence). The CDR3 nucleotides are TGTGCCAGCAGCTCTTACAGGGGCGGCTATGGCTACACCTTC. This translates into CASSSYRGGYGYTF.

V is TRBV10-3 and J is TRBJ2-7, with 10 bases lining up with TRBD1. V lost 0 bases and J lost 4; bases outside the gene matches: 9. The CDR3 length is 17 residues. Per the germline V gene, CDR1 is ENHRY and CDR2 is SYGVKD. The CDR3 DNA follows: TGTGCCATCAGTGAGTCTCTTGGACAGGGGGGAGTATACGAGCAGTACTTC. It encodes CAISESLGQGGVYEQYF.

CDR3 sequence reads: CASSNRDSHSEQYF. Written as DNA, the CDR3 is TGTGCCAGCTCGAACAGGGACAGCCACTCCGAGCAGTACTTC. J is TRBJ2-7 and V is TRBV18, with TRBD1 matching 7 bases. After removal of 6 bases from V and 6 bases from J, the junction contained 11 bases not matched to a gene. The CDR3 extends over 14 amino acids. Germline assignment: CDR1 KGHSH and CDR2 LQKENI.

This clone appeared a single time. The V and J genes are TRBV27 and TRBJ2-3; 9 nucleotides align to TRBD1. The CDR3 is 14 amino acids. The trim removed 5 bases at V and 5 bases at J, leaving 5 bases unmatched. Per the germline V gene, CDR1 is MNHEY and CDR2 is SMNVEV (reference sequence). This CDR3 reads CASSETGGGDTQYF. The DNA for the CDR3 is TGTGCCAGCAGTGAGACAGGGGGTGGAGATACGCAGTATTTT.

The chain carries TRBV4-3 and TRBJ2-3, with a tentative D call TRBD2 (7 bases). The CDR3 is made up of 19 amino acids. Germline V gene data show CDR1 as LGHNA and CDR2 as YSLEER. Trimming took off 0 bases at V and 2 bases at J, with 21 bases between the two ends. The CDR3 bases are TGCGCCAGCAGCCAAGATCGTAATTTCCCGGGGGGCAACACAGATACGCAGTATTTT. It yields the protein CASSQDRNFPGGNTDTQYF.

The chain joins TRBV7-2 to TRBJ1-1, with 11 positions matching TRBD1. In germline, CDR1 is SGHTA, CDR2 FQGNSA. Losses at the gene ends were 5 bases for V and 9 bases for J; bases not matched to a gene: 8. The length of the CDR3 is 14 residues. Written as DNA, the CDR3 is TGTGCCAGCAGCCCCAGGACAGGGGGCATTAAAGCTTTCTTT. Protein: CASSPRTGGIKAFF.

The J gene is TRBJ2-2, the V gene TRBV9, with a tentative D call TRBD1 (5 bases). The CDR3 spans 13 residues. Germline-derived CDR1 and CDR2 are SGDLS and YYNGEE. The germline V and J ends were trimmed by 5 bases and 6 bases, with 11 bases remaining between them. The CDR3 DNA sequence: TGTGCCAGCAGGAAAGGACAAGCCGGGGAGCTGTTTTTT. Encoded protein: CASRKGQAGELFF.

This rearrangement joins TRBV5-4 to TRBJ2-5; 8 bases are a match to TRBD2. Germline lookup yields CDR1 SGHNT and CDR2 YYREEE (reference sequence). The CDR3 loop spans 14 amino acids. The ends lost 2 bases at V and 5 bases at J; junction bases unmatched: 5. The CDR3 region has the DNA TGTGCCAGCAGCTTCGGCGGGGGGCGGGAGACCCAGTACTTC. Amino acid sequence: CASSFGGGRETQYF.

The table lists this clone with a few counts. This chain connects TRBV7-2 to TRBJ2-7; possibly TRBD1 for D (5 bases). Trimming removed 2 bases at V and 1 base at J, with 9 bases between. Germline V gene lookup returns CDR1 SGHTA and CDR2 FQGNSA. The CDR3 is made up of 14 amino acids. This CDR3 reads CASSLSAGSYEQYF. CDR3 in DNA: TGTGCCAGCAGCTTATCTGCAGGGTCCTACGAGCAGTACTTC.

This clone was seen only a few times. The chain employs TRBV30 and TRBJ1-2, with 8 nucleotides matching TRBD1. Germline loops: CDR1 GTSNPN, CDR2 SVGIG (reference sequence). The trim removed 5 bases at V and 3 bases at J, leaving 11 bases unmatched. This CDR3 has 15 residues. CDR3 DNA: TGTGCCTGGGAACTGGGAGGGACAGGCTACTATGGCTACACCTTC. Translating it yields CAWELGGTGYYGYTF. Complete variable domain (other parts from reference TRBV30 and TRBJ1-2): SQTIHQWPATLVQPVGSPLSLECTVEGTSNPNLYWYRQAAGRGLQLLFYSVGIGQISSEVPQNLSASRPQDRQFILSSKKLLLSDSGFYLCAWELGGTGYYGYTFGSGTRLTVV.

V gene TRBV7-6 combines with J gene TRBJ1-6; 7 nucleotides match TRBD1. The CDR3 is 15 residues long. V lost 8 bases, J lost 7 bases, and 11 bases stayed unmatched. Germline lookup yields CDR1 SGHVS and CDR2 FNYEAQ. CDR3 in DNA: TGTGCCAGCGCTACGAAAGAGGGGGCGAATTCACCCCTCCACTTT. It encodes CASATKEGANSPLHF. Filled out from reference TRBV7-6 and TRBJ1-6, the complete variable domain reads GAGVSQSPRYKVTKRGQDVALRCDPISGHVSLYWYRQALGQGPEFLTYFNYEAQQDKSGLPNDRFSAERPEGSISTLTIQRTEQRDSAMYRCASATKEGANSPLHFGNGTRLTVT.

The rearrangement uses TRBV29-1 and TRBJ2-7; D gene uncertain. CDR1 and CDR2 from the germline V gene are SQVTM and ANQGSEA. This CDR3 is 12 amino acids long. The V end was cut by 0 bases, the J end by 2 bases, with 5 bases between. In DNA, the CDR3 is TGCAGCGTTGAAGATCGTACCTACGAGCAGTACTTC. Residues: CSVEDRTYEQYF.

The V call is TRBV14, the J call TRBJ1-2, with D perhaps matching TRBD1 (5 bases). The ends were cut back, 4 bases at V and 7 bases at J, with 22 bases in the middle. This CDR3 region has 16 residues. The germline CDR1 and CDR2 sequences are SGHDN and FVKESK. The CDR3 protein is CASSPLETGGFGGYTF. The CDR3 DNA follows: TGTGCCAGCAGCCCCCTCGAAACAGGAGGGTTCGGTGGCTACACCTTC.

The DNA for the CDR3 is TGTGCCAGCACCCATAGGGGGAGGGGAGGCTCACCCCTCCACTTT. This sequence encodes CASTHRGRGGSPLHF. This chain uses TRBV27 with TRBJ1-6, with D maybe TRBD1 (6 bases). Trimming removed 7 bases from V and 10 bases from J, with 20 bases in between. Germline loops: CDR1 MNHEY, CDR2 SMNVEV (reference sequence). This CDR3 region has 15 residues.

This chain links TRBV4-2 with TRBJ2-6; 7 nucleotides match TRBD1. V gave up 3 bases and J gave up 4 bases; unmatched junction bases: 9. The length of the CDR3 is 17 residues. In germline, CDR1 is LGHNA, CDR2 YNFKEQ. DNA for the CDR3: TGTGCCAGCAGCCAGGCGACAGGGTCCTCCGGGGCCAACGTCCTGACTTTC. The encoded protein is CASSQATGSSGANVLTF.

The chain links TRBV5-4 to TRBJ2-3; 12 bases align to TRBD2. V trimming: 0 bases; J trimming: 6 bases; junction bases outside the gene matches: 5. The CDR3 length is 16 residues. Germline-derived CDR1 and CDR2 are SGHNT and YYREEE (reference sequence). CDR3 sequence reads: CASSLELAGGPDTQYF. The CDR3 DNA reads as TGTGCCAGCAGCTTGGAGCTAGCGGGGGGGCCGGATACGCAGTATTTT. Complete variable domain (other parts from reference TRBV5-4 and TRBJ2-3): ETGVTQSPTHLIKTRGQQVTLRCSSQSGHNTVSWYQQALGQGPQFIFQYYREEENGRGNFPPRFSGLQFPNYSSELNVNALELDDSALYLCASSLELAGGPDTQYFGPGTRLTVL.

The rearrangement links TRBV18 to TRBJ2-7, with 8 bases that match TRBD1. Germline V gives CDR1 KGHSH, CDR2 LQKENI. The trim removed 4 bases at V and 3 bases at J, leaving 5 bases unmatched. The CDR3 loop spans 14 amino acids. The CDR3 loop reads CASSRDRGVYEQYF. The CDR3 DNA sequence: TGTGCCAGCTCACGCGACAGGGGCGTCTACGAGCAGTACTTC. The whole variable domain, remainder taken from reference TRBV18 and TRBJ2-7, is NAGVMQNPRHLVRRRGQEARLRCSPMKGHSHVYWYRQLPEEGLKFMVYLQKENIIDESGMPKERFSAEFPKEGPSILRIQQVVRGDSAAYFCASSRDRGVYEQYFGPGTRLTVT.

This rearrangement joins TRBV2 to TRBJ1-5, with D possibly being TRBD1 (5 bases). Trimming took off 6 bases at V and 6 bases at J, with 18 bases between the two ends. CDR1 SNHLY and CDR2 FYNNEI come from the germline V gene. This CDR3 spans 15 amino acids. DNA for the CDR3: TGTGCCAGCAGCCCAAGTGGCAGGGTGAGTCAGCCCCAGCATTTT. It codes for CASSPSGRVSQPQHF.

The V gene is TRBV15, the J gene TRBJ2-7, with D possibly being TRBD2 (5 bases). The CDR3 has 15 amino acids. Germline loops: CDR1 LNHNV, CDR2 YYDKDF (reference sequence). Trimming pared 0 bases from V and 0 bases from J, leaving 9 bases between. The CDR3 protein is CATSRESGSSYEQYF. CDR3 in DNA: TGTGCCACCAGCAGAGAGTCGGGGAGCTCCTACGAGCAGTACTTC.